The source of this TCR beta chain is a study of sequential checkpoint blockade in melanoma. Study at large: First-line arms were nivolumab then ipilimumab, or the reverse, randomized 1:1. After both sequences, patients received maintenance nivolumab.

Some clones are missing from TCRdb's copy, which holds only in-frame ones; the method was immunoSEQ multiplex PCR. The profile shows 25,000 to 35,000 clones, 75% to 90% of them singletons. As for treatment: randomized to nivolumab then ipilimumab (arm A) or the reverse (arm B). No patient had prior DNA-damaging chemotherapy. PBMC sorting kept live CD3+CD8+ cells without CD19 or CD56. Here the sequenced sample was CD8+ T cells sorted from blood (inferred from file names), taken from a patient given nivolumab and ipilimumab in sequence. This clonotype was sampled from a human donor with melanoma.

In DNA, the CDR3 is TGCGCCAGCAGCCAAGATAGGTCAGGGCCGAACACCGGGGAGCTGTTTTTT. Translating it yields CASSQDRSGPNTGELFF. The chain employs TRBV4-3 and TRBJ2-2; a possible D gene is TRBD1 (5 bases). The CDR3 has 17 amino acids. Germline V gene lookup returns CDR1 LGHNA and CDR2 YSLEER. Trimming pared 0 bases from V and 0 bases from J, leaving 11 bases between.